The present TCR beta chain was sequenced within a study of blood T cell repertoires in COVID-19. For the study at large: PBMCs, B-cell-depleted T cells, or T cells provided the cDNA or gDNA that made up the material.

This CDR3 region has 13 residues. The germline CDR1 and CDR2 sequences are KGHDR and SFDVKD. The ends were cut back, 4 bases at V and 10 bases at J, with 13 bases in the middle. Sequencing used immunoSEQ multiplex PCR; TCRdb keeps in-frame clones, though not all of them. This table holds about 68,000 clones, around 87% found once. The clonotype comes from a man between 50 and 59 years old with acute or convalescent COVID-19. The chain combines TRBV24-1 with TRBJ2-1; D remains unclear. What was sequenced was peripheral blood. CDR3 sequence reads: CATSDLQTEEQFF. The CDR3 DNA is TGTGCCACCAGTGACCTTCAGACGGAGGAGCAGTTCTTC.